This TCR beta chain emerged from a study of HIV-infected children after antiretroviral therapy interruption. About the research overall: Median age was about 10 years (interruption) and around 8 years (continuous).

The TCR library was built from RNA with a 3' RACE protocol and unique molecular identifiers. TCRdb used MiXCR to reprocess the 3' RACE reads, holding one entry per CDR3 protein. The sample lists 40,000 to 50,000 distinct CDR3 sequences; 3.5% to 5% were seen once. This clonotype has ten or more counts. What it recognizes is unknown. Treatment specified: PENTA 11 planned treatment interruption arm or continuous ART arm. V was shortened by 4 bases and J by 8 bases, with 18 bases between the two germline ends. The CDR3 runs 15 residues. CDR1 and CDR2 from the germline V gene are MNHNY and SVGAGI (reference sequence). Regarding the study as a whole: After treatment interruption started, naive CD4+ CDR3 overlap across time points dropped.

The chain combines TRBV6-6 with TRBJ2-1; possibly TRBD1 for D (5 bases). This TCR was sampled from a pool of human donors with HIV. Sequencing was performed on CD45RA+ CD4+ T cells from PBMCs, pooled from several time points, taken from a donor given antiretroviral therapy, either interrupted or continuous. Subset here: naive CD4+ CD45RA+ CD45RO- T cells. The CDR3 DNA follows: TGTGCCAGCAGTTCACAGGCTTTCAAGGGTGATGAGCAGTTCTTC. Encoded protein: CASSSQAFKGDEQFF.